A selection of T cell receptor beta chains follows, all from one sample in a study of blood T cell repertoires in COVID-19. Clones were sequenced by immunoSEQ multiplex PCR, and TCRdb holds only the in-frame ones, with some missing. The sample yields over 150,000 clones, about 86% seen once. Sample: peripheral blood. These receptors were obtained from a man aged 45 to 65 with active or convalescent COVID-19. CDR3s include the opening cysteine and the closing phenylalanine or tryptophan. Fields, in order: J gene, V gene, D gene, clone size, CDR3 DNA, CDR3 protein. D genes are given only for firm matches. Not all rows give a size; the values are once, few, many and, for expanded clones, a class.

j_gene: TRBJ1-4; v_gene: TRBV13; d_gene: NA; abundance: NA; CDR3nt: TGTGCCAGCAGCCCCCGAGGGGGAGAAAAACTGTTTTTT; CDR3aa: CASSPRGGEKLFF
j_gene: TRBJ2-2; v_gene: TRBV19; d_gene: NA; abundance: NA; CDR3nt: TGTGCCAGTAGCTCCATCAGGGGCGGGGAGCTGTTTTTT; CDR3aa: CASSSIRGGELFF
j_gene: TRBJ2-1; v_gene: TRBV18; d_gene: NA; abundance: NA; CDR3nt: TGTGCCAGCTCACCCCTAGCTAGCTCCTACAATGAGCAGTTCTTC; CDR3aa: CASSPLASSYNEQFF
j_gene: TRBJ1-5; v_gene: TRBV4-1; d_gene: NA; abundance: once; CDR3nt: TGCGCCAGCAGTCAAGGGCCCCTCCAGGTGGAGCCCCAGCATTTT; CDR3aa: CASSQGPLQVEPQHF
j_gene: TRBJ2-5; v_gene: TRBV6-5; d_gene: TRBD2; abundance: once; CDR3nt: TGTGCCAGCAGCGCCACTAGCGGGGTAGAGACCCAGTACTTC; CDR3aa: CASSATSGVETQYF
j_gene: TRBJ1-2; v_gene: TRBV2; d_gene: TRBD1; abundance: once; CDR3nt: TGTGCCAGCAGAAAGGGGACAGAGTATGGCTACACCTTC; CDR3aa: CASRKGTEYGYTF
j_gene: TRBJ2-1; v_gene: TRBV21-1; d_gene: NA; abundance: NA; CDR3nt: TGTGCCAGCCTCCTAAGGGGGGCTACCGGGGGGAATGAGCAGTTCTTC; CDR3aa: CASLLRGATGGNEQFF
j_gene: TRBJ2-1; v_gene: TRBV6-5; d_gene: TRBD2; abundance: NA; CDR3nt: TGTGCCAGCAGTTTACTAGCGGACTCCTACAATGAGCAGTTCTTC; CDR3aa: CASSLLADSYNEQFF
j_gene: TRBJ2-7; v_gene: TRBV4-1; d_gene: TRBD2; abundance: NA; CDR3nt: TGCGCCAGCAGCCGTTACACTAGCGGGAGTTCTTACGAGCAGTACTTC; CDR3aa: CASSRYTSGSSYEQYF
j_gene: TRBJ1-3; v_gene: TRBV12-5; d_gene: NA; abundance: NA; CDR3nt: TGTGCTAGTGGTTTGCGGTTCTGCGGAAACACCATATATTTT; CDR3aa: CASGLRFCGNTIYF
j_gene: TRBJ1-3; v_gene: TRBV5-4; d_gene: TRBD1; abundance: NA; CDR3nt: TGTGCCAGCAGCTTGGCACCGGGTGACGGCAGGGGGCCTGGAAACACCATATATTTT; CDR3aa: CASSLAPGDGRGPGNTIYF
j_gene: TRBJ2-3; v_gene: TRBV27; d_gene: TRBD2; abundance: NA; CDR3nt: TGTGCCAGCCATTCCGGACTAGCGGGACGGAGCACAGATACGCAGTATTTT; CDR3aa: CASHSGLAGRSTDTQYF
j_gene: TRBJ1-5; v_gene: TRBV24-1; d_gene: NA; abundance: NA; CDR3nt: TGTGCCACCAGTGATGGAGGGGGGGGAGGGCAGCCCCAGCATTTT; CDR3aa: CATSDGGGGGQPQHF
j_gene: TRBJ2-1; v_gene: TRBV19; d_gene: TRBD2; abundance: few; CDR3nt: TGTGCCAGTAAGGGGACGGGAAATAGCGGGAGGACCTACAATGAGCAGTTCTTC; CDR3aa: CASKGTGNSGRTYNEQFF
j_gene: TRBJ1-2; v_gene: TRBV3-1/TRBV3-2; d_gene: NA; abundance: NA; CDR3nt: TGTGCCAGCAGCCAAGATGTCGACAGAGTGAGTGGCTACACCTTC; CDR3aa: CASSQDVDRVSGYTF
j_gene: TRBJ1-2; v_gene: TRBV2; d_gene: TRBD1; abundance: NA; CDR3nt: TGTGCCAGCAGTTACCTACAGGGGATCTATGGCTACACCTTC; CDR3aa: CASSYLQGIYGYTF
j_gene: TRBJ2-5; v_gene: TRBV5-1; d_gene: TRBD2; abundance: NA; CDR3nt: TGCGCCAGCAGCTTGCCCGCGCTAGCGGGAGGGCAAGAGACCCAGTACTTC; CDR3aa: CASSLPALAGGQETQYF
j_gene: TRBJ2-5; v_gene: TRBV14; d_gene: NA; abundance: few; CDR3nt: TGTGCCAGCAGCCAAATAGATCGGGAGACCCAGTACTTC; CDR3aa: CASSQIDRETQYF
j_gene: TRBJ1-2; v_gene: TRBV4-3; d_gene: TRBD1; abundance: NA; CDR3nt: TGCGCCAGCAGCCAGACCTCGGACAGGGGCTATGGCTACACCTTC; CDR3aa: CASSQTSDRGYGYTF
j_gene: TRBJ1-1; v_gene: TRBV18; d_gene: NA; abundance: NA; CDR3nt: TGTGCCAGCTCACCTGGGAGGGTGAACACTGAAGCTTTCTTT; CDR3aa: CASSPGRVNTEAFF
j_gene: TRBJ1-1; v_gene: TRBV3-1/TRBV3-2; d_gene: NA; abundance: once; CDR3nt: TGTGCCAGCAGCCCCCGGGAGATGAACACTGAAGCTTTCTTT; CDR3aa: CASSPREMNTEAFF
j_gene: TRBJ2-5; v_gene: TRBV24-1; d_gene: TRBD2; abundance: NA; CDR3nt: TGTGCCACCAGTGATTGGACTAGCGGGTACCAAGAGACCCAGTACTTC; CDR3aa: CATSDWTSGYQETQYF
j_gene: TRBJ2-1; v_gene: TRBV29-1; d_gene: TRBD1; abundance: NA; CDR3nt: TGCAGCGTTAAGTCCACAGGGGGTGGCTACAATGAGCAGTTCTTC; CDR3aa: CSVKSTGGGYNEQFF
j_gene: TRBJ2-1; v_gene: TRBV5-1; d_gene: NA; abundance: once; CDR3nt: TGCGCCAGCAGAGATGGGGCAAGGGGTAGGAATGAGCAGTTCTTC; CDR3aa: CASRDGARGRNEQFF
j_gene: TRBJ2-1; v_gene: TRBV5-5; d_gene: TRBD2; abundance: NA; CDR3nt: TGTGCCAGCCAGGGGACTAGAGTCGGTCTACGGGATGAGCAGTTCTTC; CDR3aa: CASQGTRVGLRDEQFF
j_gene: TRBJ2-2; v_gene: TRBV5-1; d_gene: NA; abundance: NA; CDR3nt: TGCGCCAGCAGCTTCCCAAGCCCCAGGGGGGACACCGGGGAGCTGTTTTTT; CDR3aa: CASSFPSPRGDTGELFF
j_gene: TRBJ1-2; v_gene: TRBV18; d_gene: NA; abundance: NA; CDR3nt: TGTGCCAGCTCACCAGGGGCCGGGAGCGGCTACACCTTC; CDR3aa: CASSPGAGSGYTF
j_gene: TRBJ1-5; v_gene: TRBV3-1/TRBV3-2; d_gene: NA; abundance: NA; CDR3nt: TGTGCCAGCAGCCAAGGGGGGGGCGCAGGGAATCAGCCCCAGCATTTT; CDR3aa: CASSQGGGAGNQPQHF
j_gene: TRBJ1-6; v_gene: TRBV24-1; d_gene: NA; abundance: NA; CDR3nt: TGTGCCACCAGTGACACAGGGAATTCACCCCTCCACTTT; CDR3aa: CATSDTGNSPLHF
j_gene: TRBJ2-5; v_gene: TRBV5-1; d_gene: TRBD2; abundance: NA; CDR3nt: TGCGCCAGCAGCTGGGGTCCGGGAGGGACCCAAGAGACCCAGTACTTC; CDR3aa: CASSWGPGGTQETQYF
j_gene: TRBJ2-2; v_gene: TRBV11-3; d_gene: NA; abundance: NA; CDR3nt: TGTGCCAGCAGCTTAGAAGGTCTAGCCGGGGAGCTGTTTTTT; CDR3aa: CASSLEGLAGELFF
j_gene: TRBJ2-5; v_gene: TRBV5-6; d_gene: TRBD1; abundance: NA; CDR3nt: TGTGCCAGCAGCATCGGGACAGGGGGTAAAGAGACCCAGTACTTC; CDR3aa: CASSIGTGGKETQYF
j_gene: TRBJ2-3; v_gene: TRBV5-6; d_gene: TRBD2; abundance: NA; CDR3nt: TGTGCCAGCAGCTTGAGCAGTACGGGAGGCGTCACAGATACGCAGTATTTT; CDR3aa: CASSLSSTGGVTDTQYF
j_gene: TRBJ2-7; v_gene: TRBV19; d_gene: TRBD1; abundance: NA; CDR3nt: TGTGCCACCTCCCCGGACAGGGTAGGGGAGCAGTACTTC; CDR3aa: CATSPDRVGEQYF
j_gene: TRBJ2-4; v_gene: TRBV20-1; d_gene: TRBD2; abundance: NA; CDR3nt: TGCAGTGCGTTTAGCGGGGGAGTCTTACACTTC; CDR3aa: CSAFSGGVLHF
j_gene: TRBJ1-1; v_gene: TRBV24-1; d_gene: NA; abundance: NA; CDR3nt: TGTGCCACCAGTGGGCCAGGGACAATGAACACTGAAGCTTTCTTT; CDR3aa: CATSGPGTMNTEAFF
j_gene: TRBJ2-1; v_gene: TRBV19; d_gene: TRBD1; abundance: NA; CDR3nt: TGTGCCAGTAGTATAGGGACAGGGGGCCTTTACAATGAGCAGTTCTTC; CDR3aa: CASSIGTGGLYNEQFF
j_gene: TRBJ2-7; v_gene: TRBV19; d_gene: TRBD1; abundance: NA; CDR3nt: TGTGCCAGTAGTAATAACAGGGGTTACTACGAGCAGTACTTC; CDR3aa: CASSNNRGYYEQYF
j_gene: TRBJ2-7; v_gene: TRBV2; d_gene: NA; abundance: NA; CDR3nt: TGTGCCAGCAGTGACCGTACAGGGACCTTGGGGCCTTCCTACGAGCAGTACTTC; CDR3aa: CASSDRTGTLGPSYEQYF
j_gene: TRBJ1-1; v_gene: TRBV5-1; d_gene: TRBD1; abundance: once; CDR3nt: TGCGCCAGCTGTTTCGACAGGGAAGCCGAAGCTTTCTTT; CDR3aa: CASCFDREAEAFF
j_gene: TRBJ1-2; v_gene: TRBV29-1; d_gene: NA; abundance: NA; CDR3nt: TGCAGCGTTTCGACGACAGACTACACCTTC; CDR3aa: CSVSTTDYTF
j_gene: TRBJ2-1; v_gene: TRBV6-5; d_gene: TRBD2; abundance: NA; CDR3nt: TGTGCCAGCAGCCTAGCGGGACTGTTTGTGGGGGAGCAGTTCTTC; CDR3aa: CASSLAGLFVGEQFF
j_gene: TRBJ2-7; v_gene: TRBV11-3; d_gene: TRBD2; abundance: many; CDR3nt: TGTGCCAGCAGCTTAGTTACGGGAGGGACCGAGCAGTACTTC; CDR3aa: CASSLVTGGTEQYF
j_gene: TRBJ1-1; v_gene: TRBV5-1; d_gene: NA; abundance: few; CDR3nt: TGCGCCAGCAGCTTGTACAGCTTGAACACTGAAGCTTTCTTT; CDR3aa: CASSLYSLNTEAFF
j_gene: TRBJ1-2; v_gene: TRBV11-3; d_gene: NA; abundance: NA; CDR3nt: TGTGCCAGCAGCTTAGACGGTCTCGGCTATGGCTACACCTTC; CDR3aa: CASSLDGLGYGYTF
j_gene: TRBJ1-3; v_gene: TRBV9; d_gene: NA; abundance: NA; CDR3nt: TGTGCCAGCAGCCCCGGACAGTTATCAAGCTCTGGAAACACCATATATTTT; CDR3aa: CASSPGQLSSSGNTIYF
j_gene: TRBJ2-3; v_gene: TRBV3-1/TRBV3-2; d_gene: TRBD1; abundance: NA; CDR3nt: TGTGCCAGCAGCCTCGACAGGGTCGGCACAGATACGCAGTATTTT; CDR3aa: CASSLDRVGTDTQYF
j_gene: TRBJ2-2; v_gene: TRBV27; d_gene: TRBD2; abundance: NA; CDR3nt: TGTGCCAGCAGTTCCCGACTAGCGGGGGCGAACACCGGGGAGCTGTTTTTT; CDR3aa: CASSSRLAGANTGELFF
j_gene: TRBJ2-7; v_gene: TRBV7-9; d_gene: TRBD2; abundance: NA; CDR3nt: TGTGCCAGCAGCTTAGCAGCGGGAGGGCGCGAGCAGTACTTC; CDR3aa: CASSLAAGGREQYF
j_gene: TRBJ1-5; v_gene: TRBV27; d_gene: TRBD1; abundance: NA; CDR3nt: TGTGCCAGCAGCCCCCTCCTTAGGACAGGGAAAGGTAGCAATCAGCCCCAGCATTTT; CDR3aa: CASSPLLRTGKGSNQPQHF
j_gene: TRBJ2-3; v_gene: TRBV5-5; d_gene: NA; abundance: NA; CDR3nt: TGTGCCAGCAGCTTGTTCGGGGGGCTAAACACAGATACGCAGTATTTT; CDR3aa: CASSLFGGLNTDTQYF
j_gene: TRBJ2-3; v_gene: TRBV13; d_gene: TRBD2; abundance: NA; CDR3nt: TGTGCCAGCAGCTTAGGCACTAGCGGGGGGGTCTTGAGCACAGATACGCAGTATTTT; CDR3aa: CASSLGTSGGVLSTDTQYF
j_gene: TRBJ1-2; v_gene: TRBV6-2/TRBV6-3; d_gene: TRBD1; abundance: few; CDR3nt: TGTGCCAGCAGCCGGATTACAGGGGGCGGAAAGGCTGGCTACACCTTC; CDR3aa: CASSRITGGGKAGYTF
j_gene: TRBJ2-2; v_gene: TRBV14; d_gene: NA; abundance: NA; CDR3nt: TGTGCCAGCAGCCATTCCACAGGGATGGGCGGGGAGCTGTTTTTT; CDR3aa: CASSHSTGMGGELFF